Here is one TCR beta chain with its context. Using immunoSEQ multiplex PCR, the repertoire was profiled, and TCRdb retains in-frame clones only, with some absent. The top ten hold around 0.28% of the sample, which has about 150,000 clones, roughly 94% seen once. The data stem from a study of OX40 agonist ivuxolimab in advanced cancers. Overall study: Ivuxolimab, an agonistic anti-OX40 (CD134) antibody, was given to patients.

V was cut by 3 bases and J by 4 bases, with 13 bases left in between. This CDR3 region has 14 residues. Germline V lookup: CDR1 SGHTA, CDR2 FQGNSA. The sequence was obtained from an adult with an advanced solid tumor such as melanoma, head and neck, liver or kidney cancer. The chain links TRBV7-2 to TRBJ2-7; tentative D call: TRBD2 (7 bases). The sequencing used CD4+ or CD8+ T cells sorted from blood, collected in a trial of the OX40 agonist ivuxolimab. The CDR3 reads CASSLGGPGYEQYF. As DNA, the CDR3 is TGTGCCAGCAGCTTGGGGGGGCCGGGTTACGAGCAGTACTTC.